The 25 T cell receptor beta chains below all came from one sample that was sequenced in a study of blood T cell repertoires in COVID-19 (dated by TCRdb to 2018 to 2021). To prepare the library, the immunoSEQ multiplex PCR assay was applied. TCRdb holds this immuneACCESS table with in-frame rearrangements only. Some clones are missing; in checked studies, unresolved V genes explain under half, and the rest has no known cause. Across this sample there are 150,000 to 200,000 clones, with approximately 79% seen only once. Jointly, the top ten make up less than 30% of the sample. Material for sequencing was peripheral blood. The receptors stem from a woman aged 70-85 years with acute or convalescent COVID-19.

The CDR3 region has the DNA TGTGCCAGCGGACAGGGGGCCGCGGGGAATCAGCCCCAGCATTTT. Translation gives CASGQGAAGNQPQHF. The chain links TRBV6-5 to TRBJ1-5, with TRBD1 matching over 11 bases. Germline V lookup: CDR1 MNHEY, CDR2 SVGAGI. This CDR3 has 15 residues. V was clipped by 8 bases and J by 4 bases; unmatched bases: 7.

V and J are TRBV19 and TRBJ1-6; 7 bases align to TRBD1. The CDR3 sequence is 17 residues long. In germline, CDR1 is LNHDA, CDR2 SQIVND (reference sequence). Unmatched junction bases numbered 8, after V lost 6 bases and J lost 0 bases. The CDR3, as DNA: TGTGCCAGTAGCCTAGGGGGCCCATCCTCCTATAATTCACCCCTCCACTTT. The encoded protein is CASSLGGPSSYNSPLHF.

The genes are TRBV5-1 and TRBJ2-1, with 8 bases lining up with TRBD2. The CDR3 length is 16 residues. CDR1 and CDR2 (germline): SGHRS, YFSETQ. After removal of 6 bases from V and 3 bases from J, the junction contained 11 bases not matched to a gene. CDR3 residues: CASTFVGTSGYNEQFF. The CDR3 coding sequence is TGCGCCAGCACTTTCGTAGGAACTAGCGGCTACAATGAGCAGTTCTTC.

The count of this clone is one. The gene calls are TRBV2 and TRBJ2-5; no reliable D call. Trimming cost V 5 bases and J 4 bases, with 8 bases left between them. Germline V lookup: CDR1 SNHLY, CDR2 FYNNEI. CDR3 length: 12 residues. CDR3 sequence: CASSSTGETQYF. CDR3 bases: TGTGCCAGCAGTTCTACGGGAGAGACCCAGTACTTC.

The chain uses TRBV19 and TRBJ1-2; 7 bases agree with TRBD1. The CDR3 extends over 19 amino acids. The V segment lost 7 bases and the J segment 2 bases; nucleotides outside the gene matches: 22. Germline V lookup: CDR1 LNHDA, CDR2 SQIVND (reference sequence). In DNA form, the CDR3 reads TGTGCCAGTATGGGGGGCCTCGGCGCAGGGGGTCCCCTAAACTATGGCTACACCTTC. Translating gives CASMGGLGAGGPLNYGYTF.

The chain uses TRBV3-1 (or the pseudogene TRBV3-2) and TRBJ1-5, with D hard to call. Germline CDR1 and CDR2: LGHDT and YNNKEL (reference sequence). V lost 0 bases and J lost 2, with 11 bases in between. The CDR3 sequence is 16 residues long. In DNA form, the CDR3 reads TGTGCCAGCAGCCAAGATTTCAGGTTGGGCAATCAGCCCCAGCATTTT. Translation: CASSQDFRLGNQPQHF.

V is TRBV7-2 and J is TRBJ2-1, with D possibly matching TRBD2 (6 bases). CDR1 is SGHTA and CDR2 is FQGNSA in the germline V gene. Trimming took off 3 bases at V and 7 bases at J, with 16 bases between the two ends. CDR3 size: 15 residues. This chain's CDR3 is CASSLWSRRENEQFF. The CDR3 region has the DNA TGTGCCAGCAGCTTGTGGTCCAGGAGGGAGAATGAGCAGTTCTTC.

This clone was seen just once. The gene calls are TRBV2 and TRBJ2-7; tentative D call: TRBD2 (7 bases). Germline CDR1 reads SNHLY; CDR2 reads FYNNEI. Trimming removed 3 bases at V and 6 bases at J, with 15 bases between. The CDR3 sequence is 14 residues long. The DNA for the CDR3 is TGTGCCAGCAGTGAGGGGGCTTGGGGGGGCGAGCAGTACTTC. This sequence encodes CASSEGAWGGEQYF. Complete variable domain (other parts from reference TRBV2 and TRBJ2-7): EPEVTQTPSHQVTQMGQEVILRCVPISNHLYFYWYRQILGQKVEFLVSFYNNEISEKSEIFDDQFSVERPDGSNFTLKIRSTKLEDSAMYFCASSEGAWGGEQYFGPGTRLTVT.

The rearrangement links TRBV3-1 (or the pseudogene TRBV3-2) to TRBJ2-2; TRBD2 matches at 7 bases. J was trimmed by 2 bases and V by 1 base; bases with no gene match: 4. Germline loops: CDR1 LGHDT, CDR2 YNNKEL (reference sequence). The CDR3 spans 16 residues. CDR3: CASSQAASGNTGELFF. The CDR3, as DNA: TGTGCCAGCAGCCAAGCGGCTAGCGGTAACACCGGGGAGCTGTTTTTT.

The V gene is TRBV7-8, the J gene TRBJ2-3; 8 bases are a match to TRBD1. The V gene end was trimmed by 5 bases and the J gene end by 3 bases; junction bases not matched to a gene: 10. The CDR3 is 16 residues long. Germline V CDR1 and CDR2: SGHVS, FQNEAQ. The CDR3, as DNA: TGTGCCAGCAGCCTGTCAGGGGGCAGGGCTACAGATACGCAGTATTTT. Protein product: CASSLSGGRATDTQYF.

This clone was seen only once. CDR3 residues: CASSQERRQPQHF. CDR3 in DNA: TGCGCCAGCAGCCAAGAGCGGAGACAGCCCCAGCATTTT. V gene TRBV4-1 combines with J gene TRBJ1-5; D unresolved. The V gene lost 0 bases and the J gene lost 7 bases, with 7 bases spanning the gap. CDR1 MGHRA and CDR2 YSYEKL come from the germline V gene. CDR3 length: 13 amino acids.

This chain uses TRBV10-1 with TRBJ1-1; perhaps TRBD1 as D (5 bases). The CDR3 is made up of 13 amino acids. The germline V and J ends were trimmed by 5 bases and 1 base, with 8 bases remaining between them. Per the germline V gene, CDR1 is WNHNN and CDR2 is SYGVQD (reference sequence). CDR3 loop: CASSLDRNTEAFF. CDR3 DNA: TGCGCCAGCAGTCTCGACAGGAACACTGAAGCTTTCTTT.

The sample holds a few counts of this clone. This chain links TRBV5-1 with TRBJ2-2, with 7 bases lining up with TRBD1. Germline CDR1 and CDR2: SGHRS and YFSETQ. Germline trimming cut 1 base from V and 8 bases from J; bases unmatched to any gene: 8. The CDR3 has 15 residues. The CDR3 nucleotides read TGCGCCAGCAGCTTGAACCAACAGGGGACGGGGGAGCTGTTTTTT. It yields the protein CASSLNQQGTGELFF.

This chain joins TRBV19 and TRBJ2-7; D gene uncertain. V was trimmed by 7 bases and J by 0 bases, leaving 13 bases between them. This CDR3 has 14 amino acids. Germline assignment: CDR1 LNHDA and CDR2 SQIVND (reference sequence). CDR3 amino acids: CASKKLTNSYEQYF. CDR3 DNA: TGTGCCAGTAAAAAATTGACAAACTCCTACGAGCAGTACTTC.

The V and J genes are TRBV10-3 and TRBJ2-3, with 7 bases identical to TRBD1. The CDR3 is 20 amino acids. The trim removed 4 bases at V and 0 bases at J, leaving 19 bases unmatched. In germline, CDR1 is ENHRY, CDR2 SYGVKD. The DNA of the CDR3 is TGTGCCATCAGTGTTAGGGGGCAGCTCGGACTGGCGCCTAGCACAGATACGCAGTATTTT. Translated, it gives CAISVRGQLGLAPSTDTQYF.

The chain uses TRBV6-5 and TRBJ1-1; 9 nucleotides agree with TRBD1. Per germline, CDR1 MNHEY and CDR2 SVGAGI. J gave up 11 bases and V 0 bases, and 4 bases lay outside the gene matches. There are 13 residues in the CDR3. For the CDR3, the DNA is TGTGCCAGCAGTTACTCTGGGACAGGGTCTGCTTTCTTT. Translating gives CASSYSGTGSAFF.

V usage is TRBV24-1 and J usage is TRBJ1-1, with D possibly TRBD1 on 6 matching bases. Trimming pared 0 bases from V and 8 bases from J, leaving 15 bases between. The length of the CDR3 is 15 residues. Per germline, CDR1 KGHDR and CDR2 SFDVKD. CDR3 sequence reads: CATSDLSGGREEAFF. In DNA, the CDR3 is TGTGCCACCAGTGATTTGTCCGGGGGGCGGGAGGAAGCTTTCTTT.

In its sample, this clone was seen once. The chain combines TRBV5-6 with TRBJ2-7; a possible D gene is TRBD1 (6 bases). The ends were cut back, 2 bases at V and 11 bases at J, with 26 bases in the middle. The CDR3 spans 16 residues. The germline V gene has CDR1 SGHDT and CDR2 YYEEEE. CDR3 bases: TGTGCCAGCAGCTTCAGGGGAACTAGGGTCGACAATATGGAGTACTTC. Translating it yields CASSFRGTRVDNMEYF.

The V and J genes are TRBV27 and TRBJ2-5; TRBD1 is a possible D gene (6 bases). Germline V gene sequence: CDR1 MNHEY, CDR2 SMNVEV (reference sequence). The ends were cut back, 7 bases at V and 5 bases at J, with 20 bases in the middle. The CDR3 covers 15 residues. CDR3 sequence (DNA): TGTGCCAGCACCCCAGCAGGGGCGTTCGTGGAGACCCAGTACTTC. Its protein is CASTPAGAFVETQYF.

The chain has TRBV19 and TRBJ1-2, with 8 bases identical to TRBD1. After removal of 4 bases from V and 2 bases from J, the junction contained 12 bases not matched to a gene. The CDR3 is made up of 17 amino acids. Germline CDR1 reads LNHDA; CDR2 reads SQIVND (reference sequence). Written as DNA, the CDR3 is TGTGCCAGTAGTAGCGTTTCAGGGGGCAAGAGGAACTATGGCTACACCTTC. The encoded protein is CASSSVSGGKRNYGYTF.

V gene TRBV11-3 combines with J gene TRBJ2-3; the D gene is possibly TRBD1 (6 bases). The CDR3 is 17 amino acids. Germline V gives CDR1 SGHNT, CDR2 YENEEA. V lost 4 bases and J 0 bases, leaving 17 bases between the germline ends. This CDR3 reads CASSSRTAGLSTDTQYF. In DNA, the CDR3 is TGTGCCAGCAGCTCCCGGACAGCCGGGCTTAGCACAGATACGCAGTATTTT.

The V gene is TRBV5-1, the J gene TRBJ1-2, with D perhaps TRBD1 (5 bases). From germline, CDR1 is SGHRS and CDR2 YFSETQ. V lost 4 bases to trimming and J lost 2 bases, with 18 bases between them. The CDR3 length is 16 residues. The DNA for the CDR3 is TGCGCCAGCAGCCGGGGAGGGGTCTCCACAAACTATGGCTACACCTTC. It encodes CASSRGGVSTNYGYTF.

This clone appeared once. This sequence joins TRBV7-6 and TRBJ2-2; 9 bases fit TRBD2. CDR1 and CDR2 from the germline V gene are SGHVS and FNYEAQ. The J segment lost 5 bases and the V segment lost 3 bases, leaving 7 bases of the junction unmatched. The CDR3 length is 16 residues. CDR3 amino acids: CASSFVAGERTGELFF. The CDR3 coding sequence is TGTGCCAGCAGCTTTGTAGCGGGAGAACGGACCGGGGAGCTGTTTTTT.

The sample holds many counts of this clone. The gene calls are TRBV7-9 and TRBJ2-7, with D hard to call. V lost 2 bases and J 1 base, leaving 3 bases between the germline ends. Per germline, CDR1 SEHNR and CDR2 FQNEAQ (reference sequence). There are 12 residues in the CDR3. CDR3 residues: CASSLHSYEQYF. In DNA, the CDR3 is TGTGCCAGCAGCTTACATTCCTACGAGCAGTACTTC.

The J gene is TRBJ2-7, the V gene TRBV5-6; D gene uncertain. The length of the CDR3 is 13 residues. CDR1 is SGHDT, CDR2 YYEEEE, per germline. Between the trimmed V and J ends, which lost 3 bases and 2 bases, there was a span of 9 bases. CDR3 nucleotide sequence: TGTGCCAGCAGCTCCCGAGGAGCCTACGAGCAGTACTTC. This codes for CASSSRGAYEQYF.